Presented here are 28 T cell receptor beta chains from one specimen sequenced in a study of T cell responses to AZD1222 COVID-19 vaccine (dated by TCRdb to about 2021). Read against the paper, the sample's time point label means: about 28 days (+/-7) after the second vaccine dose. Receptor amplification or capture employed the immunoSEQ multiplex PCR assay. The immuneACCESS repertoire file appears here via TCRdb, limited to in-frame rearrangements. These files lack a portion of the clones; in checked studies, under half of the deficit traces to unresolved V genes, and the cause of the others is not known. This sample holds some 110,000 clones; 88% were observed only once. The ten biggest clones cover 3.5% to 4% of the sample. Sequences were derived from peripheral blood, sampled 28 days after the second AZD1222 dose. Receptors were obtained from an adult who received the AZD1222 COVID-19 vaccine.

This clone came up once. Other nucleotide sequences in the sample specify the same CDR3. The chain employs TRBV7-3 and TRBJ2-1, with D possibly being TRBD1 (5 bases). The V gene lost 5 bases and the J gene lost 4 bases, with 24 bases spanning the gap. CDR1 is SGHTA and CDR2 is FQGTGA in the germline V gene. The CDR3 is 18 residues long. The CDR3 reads CASSTKSGRVSEYNEQFF. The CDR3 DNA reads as TGTGCCAGCAGCACCAAATCTGGCAGGGTTAGTGAATACAATGAGCAGTTCTTC.

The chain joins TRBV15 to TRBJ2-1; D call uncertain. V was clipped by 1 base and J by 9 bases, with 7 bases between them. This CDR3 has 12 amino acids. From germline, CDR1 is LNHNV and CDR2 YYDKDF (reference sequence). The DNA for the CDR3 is TGTGCCACCAGCAGAGGCCTTGGTGAGCAGTTCTTC. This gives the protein CATSRGLGEQFF.

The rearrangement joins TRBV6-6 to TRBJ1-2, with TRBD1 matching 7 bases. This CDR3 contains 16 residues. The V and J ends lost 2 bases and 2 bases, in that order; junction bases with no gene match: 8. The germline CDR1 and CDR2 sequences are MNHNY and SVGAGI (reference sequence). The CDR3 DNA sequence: TGTGCCAGCAGTTACGCCACAGGGGCCGGGAACTATGGCTACACCTTC. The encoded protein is CASSYATGAGNYGYTF.

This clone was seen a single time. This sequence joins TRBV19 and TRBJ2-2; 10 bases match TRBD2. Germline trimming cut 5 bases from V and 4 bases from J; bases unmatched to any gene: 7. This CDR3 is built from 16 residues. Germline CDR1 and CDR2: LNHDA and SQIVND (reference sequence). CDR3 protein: CASSALAGDPTGELFF. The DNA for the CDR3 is TGTGCCAGTAGTGCCCTAGCGGGAGATCCCACCGGGGAGCTGTTTTTT.

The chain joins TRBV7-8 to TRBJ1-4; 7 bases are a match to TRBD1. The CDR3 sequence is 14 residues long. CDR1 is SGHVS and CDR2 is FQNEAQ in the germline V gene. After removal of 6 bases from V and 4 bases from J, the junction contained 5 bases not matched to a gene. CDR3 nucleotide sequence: TGTGCCAGCAGAACCGGGACAGTTAATGAAAAACTGTTTTTT. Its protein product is CASRTGTVNEKLFF.

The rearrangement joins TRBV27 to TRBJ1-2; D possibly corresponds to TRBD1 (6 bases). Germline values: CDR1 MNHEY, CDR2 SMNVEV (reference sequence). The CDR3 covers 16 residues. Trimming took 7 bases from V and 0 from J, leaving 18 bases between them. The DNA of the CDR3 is TGTGCCAGCACCCTCGGAGGGGGATTCCCTAACTATGGCTACACCTTC. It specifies CASTLGGGFPNYGYTF.

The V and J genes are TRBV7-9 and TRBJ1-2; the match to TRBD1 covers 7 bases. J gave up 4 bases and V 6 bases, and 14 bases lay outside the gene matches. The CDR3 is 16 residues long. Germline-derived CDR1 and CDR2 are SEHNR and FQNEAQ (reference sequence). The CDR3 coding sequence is TGTGCCAGCAGTCCGGGTGCAGGGGGTTATTTCTATGGCTACACCTTC. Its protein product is CASSPGAGGYFYGYTF.

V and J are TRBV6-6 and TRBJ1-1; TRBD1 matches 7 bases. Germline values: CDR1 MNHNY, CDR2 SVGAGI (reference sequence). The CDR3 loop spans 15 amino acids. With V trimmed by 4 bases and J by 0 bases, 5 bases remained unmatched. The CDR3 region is CASSSADRLNTEAFF. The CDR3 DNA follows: TGTGCCAGCAGTTCGGCGGACAGGCTGAACACTGAAGCTTTCTTT.

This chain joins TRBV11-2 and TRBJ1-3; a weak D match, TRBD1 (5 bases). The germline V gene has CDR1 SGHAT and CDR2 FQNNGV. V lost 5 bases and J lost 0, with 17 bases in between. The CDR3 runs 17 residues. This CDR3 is CASSQTAGLLSGNTIYF. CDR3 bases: TGTGCCAGCAGCCAGACGGCAGGGCTACTCTCTGGAAACACCATATATTTT.

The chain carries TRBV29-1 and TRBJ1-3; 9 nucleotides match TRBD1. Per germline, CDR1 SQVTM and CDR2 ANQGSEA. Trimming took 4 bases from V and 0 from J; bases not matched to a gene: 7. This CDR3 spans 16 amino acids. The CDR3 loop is CSVVRTGDPSGNTIYF. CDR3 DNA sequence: TGCAGCGTTGTCAGGACAGGGGACCCCTCTGGAAACACCATATATTTT.

The CDR3 nucleotides read TGTGCCAGCAGCACAGGGGGATCTAATGGCTACACCTTC. This sequence encodes CASSTGGSNGYTF. V is TRBV7-9 and J is TRBJ1-2; 8 bases match TRBD1. V lost 5 bases and J lost 6; bases outside the gene matches: 5. Germline assignment: CDR1 SEHNR and CDR2 FQNEAQ (reference sequence). This CDR3 contains 13 residues.

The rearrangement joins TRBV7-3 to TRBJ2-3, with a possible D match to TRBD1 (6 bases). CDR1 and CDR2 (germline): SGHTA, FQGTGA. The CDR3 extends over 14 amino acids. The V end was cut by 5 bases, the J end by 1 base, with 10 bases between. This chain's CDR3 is CASSPGARTDTQYF. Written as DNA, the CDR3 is TGTGCCAGCAGCCCAGGGGCCCGCACAGATACGCAGTATTTT.

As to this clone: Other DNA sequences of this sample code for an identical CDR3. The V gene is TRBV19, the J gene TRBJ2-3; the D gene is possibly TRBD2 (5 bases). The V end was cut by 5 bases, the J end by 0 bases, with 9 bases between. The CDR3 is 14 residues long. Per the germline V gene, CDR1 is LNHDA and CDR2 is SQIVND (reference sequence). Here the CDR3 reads CASSRGGSTDTQYF. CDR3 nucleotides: TGTGCCAGTAGTCGCGGCGGGAGCACAGATACGCAGTATTTT. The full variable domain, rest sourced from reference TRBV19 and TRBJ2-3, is DGGITQSPKYLFRKEGQNVTLSCEQNLNHDAMYWYRQDPGQGLRLIYYSQIVNDFQKGDIAEGYSVSREKKESFPLTVTSAQKNPTAFYLCASSRGGSTDTQYFGPGTRLTVL.

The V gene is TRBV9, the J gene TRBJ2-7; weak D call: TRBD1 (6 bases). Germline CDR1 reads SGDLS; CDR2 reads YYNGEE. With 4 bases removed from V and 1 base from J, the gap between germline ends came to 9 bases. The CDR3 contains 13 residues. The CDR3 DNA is TGTGCCAGCAGCCCTGGACAGTCCTACGAGCAGTACTTC. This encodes CASSPGQSYEQYF.

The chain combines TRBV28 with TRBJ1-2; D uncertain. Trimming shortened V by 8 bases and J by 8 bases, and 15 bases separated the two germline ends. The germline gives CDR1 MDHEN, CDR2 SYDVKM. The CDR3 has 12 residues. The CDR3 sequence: CASGYPVGGYTF. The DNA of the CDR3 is TGTGCCAGCGGTTACCCAGTGGGCGGCTACACCTTC.

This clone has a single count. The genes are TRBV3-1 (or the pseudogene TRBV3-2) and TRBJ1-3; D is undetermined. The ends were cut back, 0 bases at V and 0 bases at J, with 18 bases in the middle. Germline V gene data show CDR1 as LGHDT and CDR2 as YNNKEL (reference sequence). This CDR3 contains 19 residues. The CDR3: CASSQEVGPVWRSGNTIYF. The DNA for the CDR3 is TGTGCCAGCAGCCAAGAGGTAGGGCCAGTCTGGCGCTCTGGAAACACCATATATTTT.

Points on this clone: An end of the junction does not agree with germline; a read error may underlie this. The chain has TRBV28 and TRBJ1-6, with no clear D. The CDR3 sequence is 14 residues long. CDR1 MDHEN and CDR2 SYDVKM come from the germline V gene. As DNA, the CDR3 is TGTGCCAGCAGTTTATCTAGGGATAACTCACCCCTCCACTTT. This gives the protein CASSLSRDNSPLHF.

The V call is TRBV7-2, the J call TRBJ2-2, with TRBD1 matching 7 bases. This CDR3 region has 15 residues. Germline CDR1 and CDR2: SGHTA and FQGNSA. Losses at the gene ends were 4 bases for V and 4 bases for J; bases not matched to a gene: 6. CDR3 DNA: TGTGCCAGCAGCTCCACAGGGGCGGGCACCGGGGAGCTGTTTTTT. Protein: CASSSTGAGTGELFF. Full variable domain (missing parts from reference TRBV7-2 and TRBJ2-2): GAGVSQSPSNKVTEKGKDVELRCDPISGHTALYWYRQSLGQGLEFLIYFQGNSAPDKSGLPSDRFSAERTGGSVSTLTIQRTQQEDSAVYLCASSSTGAGTGELFFGEGSRLTVL.

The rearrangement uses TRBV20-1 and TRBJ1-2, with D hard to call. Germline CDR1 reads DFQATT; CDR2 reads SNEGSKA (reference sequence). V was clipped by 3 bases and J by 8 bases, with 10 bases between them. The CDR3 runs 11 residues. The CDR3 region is CSASPAGGYTF. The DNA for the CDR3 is TGCAGTGCTAGTCCCGCCGGGGGCTACACCTTC.

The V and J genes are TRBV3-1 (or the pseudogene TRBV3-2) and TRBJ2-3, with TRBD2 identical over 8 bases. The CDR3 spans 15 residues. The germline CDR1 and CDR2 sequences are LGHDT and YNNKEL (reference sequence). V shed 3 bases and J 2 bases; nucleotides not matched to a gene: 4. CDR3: CASSQLAGSTDTQYF. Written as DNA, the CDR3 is TGTGCCAGCAGCCAGTTAGCGGGATCCACAGATACGCAGTATTTT.

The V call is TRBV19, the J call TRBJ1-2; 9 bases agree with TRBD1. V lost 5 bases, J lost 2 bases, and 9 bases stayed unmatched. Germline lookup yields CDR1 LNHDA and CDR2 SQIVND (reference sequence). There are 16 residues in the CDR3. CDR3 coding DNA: TGTGCCAGTAGTGCAACCCTTGGACAGGGGAACTATGGCTACACCTTC. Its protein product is CASSATLGQGNYGYTF.

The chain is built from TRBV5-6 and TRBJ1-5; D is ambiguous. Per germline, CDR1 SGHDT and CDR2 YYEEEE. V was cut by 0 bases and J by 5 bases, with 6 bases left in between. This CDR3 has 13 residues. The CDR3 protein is CASSLGGYQPQHF. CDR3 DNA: TGTGCCAGCAGCTTGGGGGGTTATCAGCCCCAGCATTTT. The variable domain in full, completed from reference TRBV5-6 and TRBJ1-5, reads DAGVTQSPTHLIKTRGQQVTLRCSPKSGHDTVSWYQQALGQGPQFIFQYYEEEERQRGNFPDRFSGHQFPNYSSELNVNALLLGDSALYLCASSLGGYQPQHFGDGTRLSIL.

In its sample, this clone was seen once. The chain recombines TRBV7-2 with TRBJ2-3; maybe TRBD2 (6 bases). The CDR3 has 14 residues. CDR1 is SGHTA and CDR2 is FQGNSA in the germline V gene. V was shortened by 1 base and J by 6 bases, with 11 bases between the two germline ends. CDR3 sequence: CASSLVGGIDTQYF. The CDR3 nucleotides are TGTGCCAGCAGCTTAGTAGGCGGGATCGATACGCAGTATTTT.

The CDR3 bases are TGTGCCAGCAGAGCTGCGGGGACTTACAATGAGCAGTTCTTC. Protein sequence: CASRAAGTYNEQFF. This chain links TRBV11-2 with TRBJ2-1; tentative D call: TRBD2 (6 bases). The CDR3 is 14 amino acids. V was pared by 6 bases and J by 4 bases, with 13 bases between. The germline V gene has CDR1 SGHAT and CDR2 FQNNGV.

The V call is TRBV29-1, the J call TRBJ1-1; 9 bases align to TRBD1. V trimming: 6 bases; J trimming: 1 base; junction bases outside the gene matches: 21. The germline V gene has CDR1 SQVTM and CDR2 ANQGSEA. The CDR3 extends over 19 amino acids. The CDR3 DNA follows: TGCAGCGTCGCCTGGTGGTGGACAGGGGACAAAAGGGAGAACACTGAAGCTTTCTTT. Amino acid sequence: CSVAWWWTGDKRENTEAFF.

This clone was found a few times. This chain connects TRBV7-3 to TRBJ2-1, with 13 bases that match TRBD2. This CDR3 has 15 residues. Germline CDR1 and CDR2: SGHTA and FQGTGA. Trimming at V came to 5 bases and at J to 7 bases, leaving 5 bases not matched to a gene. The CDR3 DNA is TGTGCCAGCAGCCAGCGACTAGCGGGAGGAAATGAGCAGTTCTTC. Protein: CASSQRLAGGNEQFF.

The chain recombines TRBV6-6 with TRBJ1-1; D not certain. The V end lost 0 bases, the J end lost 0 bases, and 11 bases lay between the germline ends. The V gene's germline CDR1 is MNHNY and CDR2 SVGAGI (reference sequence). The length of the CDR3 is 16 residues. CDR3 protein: CASSYSNLRLNTEAFF. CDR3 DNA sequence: TGTGCCAGCAGTTACTCCAATCTCAGGTTGAACACTGAAGCTTTCTTT.

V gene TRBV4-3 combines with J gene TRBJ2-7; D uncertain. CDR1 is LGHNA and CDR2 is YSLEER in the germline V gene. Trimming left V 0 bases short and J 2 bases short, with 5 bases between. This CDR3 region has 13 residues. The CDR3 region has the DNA TGCGCCAGCAGCCAAGATTTGCCCTACGAGCAGTACTTC. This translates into CASSQDLPYEQYF.